These T cell receptor beta chains were read from a single sample in a study of T cell responses to AZD1222 COVID-19 vaccine. Profiled with immunoSEQ multiplex PCR; TCRdb holds only in-frame clones, not every one. The sample gives tens of thousands of clones, approximately 92% of which show up once; approximately 4.5% is in the top ten. The specimen was peripheral blood, collected 28 days after the second AZD1222 dose. These receptors were taken from an adult who received the AZD1222 COVID-19 vaccine. CDR3s leave out the opening cysteine and the closing phenylalanine or tryptophan. Size is omitted from some rows. Given values are once, few, many or a class for expanded clones.

j_call	v_call	clone_size	cdr3_aa
TRBJ1-1	TRBV11-1	.	ASSRSSNLGTEAF
TRBJ2-1	TRBV5-1	.	ASRRSSGNYNEQF
TRBJ2-3	TRBV6-5	.	ASRRGGRSSDTQY
TRBJ2-7	TRBV19	.	ASSQRQGYEQY
TRBJ1-5	TRBV2	.	ASSEPGWDSNQPQH
TRBJ2-2	TRBV29-1	few	SVKQGVETGELF
TRBJ2-3	TRBV9	.	ASSVDQRGPTDTQY
TRBJ2-5	TRBV6-6	.	ASSYRDQETQY
TRBJ1-1	TRBV19	.	ASSTTAEAF
TRBJ1-1	TRBV19	.	ASSSMTGGTEAF
TRBJ1-2	TRBV6-1	.	ASSDSRGANYGYT
TRBJ2-3	TRBV6-7	.	ASSSLPTGESSTDTQY
TRBJ1-1	TRBV5-1	.	ASSLGGGDTEAF